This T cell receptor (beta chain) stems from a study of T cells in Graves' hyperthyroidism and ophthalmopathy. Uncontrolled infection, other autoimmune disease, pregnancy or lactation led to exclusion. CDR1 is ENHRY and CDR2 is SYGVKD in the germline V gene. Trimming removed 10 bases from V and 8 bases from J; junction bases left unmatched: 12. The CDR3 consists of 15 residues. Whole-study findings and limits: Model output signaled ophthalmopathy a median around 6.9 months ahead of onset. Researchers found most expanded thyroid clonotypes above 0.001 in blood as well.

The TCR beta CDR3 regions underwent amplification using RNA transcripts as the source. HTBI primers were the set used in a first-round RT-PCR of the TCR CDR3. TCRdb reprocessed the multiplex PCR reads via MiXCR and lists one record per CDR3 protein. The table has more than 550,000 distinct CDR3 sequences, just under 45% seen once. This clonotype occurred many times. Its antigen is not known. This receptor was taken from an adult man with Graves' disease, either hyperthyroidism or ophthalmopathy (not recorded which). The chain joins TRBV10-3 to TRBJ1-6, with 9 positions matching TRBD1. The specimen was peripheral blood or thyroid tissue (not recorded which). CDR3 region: CASRETDRGYSPLHF. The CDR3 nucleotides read TGTGCCAGCAGGGAGACGGACAGGGGTTATTCACCCCTCCACTTT.